This T cell receptor (beta chain) was profiled in a study of T cells after yellow fever vaccination. Study overall: The fractions with low cell numbers were processed using SMART-Seq v4 Ultra Low Input.

This clonotype was detected ten times or more. Antigen unknown. This CDR3 is 15 amino acids long. Germline CDR1 KGHSH, CDR2 LQKENI. The germline V and J ends were trimmed by 3 bases and 0 bases, with 10 bases remaining between them. The authors made TCR cDNA by 5'RACE template switching, adding a universal primer site and UMIs. TCRdb analysed the 5' RACE reads with MiXCR anew, one entry per CDR3 protein. This table has around 610,000 distinct CDR3 sequences, 13% appearing once. Regarding the study as a whole: Repertoires obtained by FACS sorting could include abundant clonotypes that entered as contaminants from the bulk population. Subsequent to the booster, the majority of primary-vaccination clones reappeared (around 97% CD4, 85% to 90% CD8).

The sequence was obtained from a man aged 25 to 40 who received the YFV17D yellow fever vaccine. This sample comprised PBMCs, obtained on the day of the yellow fever booster vaccination. The V call is TRBV18, the J call TRBJ2-3; TRBD2 might be the D (6 bases). CDR3 amino acids: CASSPSGASTDTQYF. In DNA, the CDR3 is TGTGCCAGCTCACCTAGCGGTGCTAGCACAGATACGCAGTATTTT.